Listed here are 7 T cell receptor beta chains from one sample, sequenced in a study of regulatory T cells in long-lasting Graves disease. According to the study, TCR beta libraries were built with iRepertoire HTBI primers and CDR3-region Arm-PCR. TCRdb recomputed calls from the multiplex PCR reads with MiXCR, one row per CDR3 protein. The sample shows a few hundred thousand distinct CDR3 sequences, 16% of them seen only once. Time point reported: newly diagnosed GD, antithyroid drugs for less than 3 months. From PBMCs, RNA was extracted and then used to make the TCR library. The data were also submitted as part of a second study, on T cells in Graves' hyperthyroidism and ophthalmopathy.

The input for sequencing was peripheral blood mononuclear cells (PBMCs), taken at new diagnosis, from a patient treated with antithyroid drugs. The receptors shown here come from a man between 40 and 49 years old with Graves disease.

This clonotype has at least ten counts. The chain employs TRBV20-1 and TRBJ2-1, with D uncertain. The CDR3 covers 11 residues. Germline CDR1 and CDR2: DFQATT and SNEGSKA (reference sequence). V was pared by 3 bases and J by 6 bases, with 6 bases between. The CDR3 sequence is CSASGRNEQFF. The CDR3 DNA follows: TGCAGTGCTAGTGGCCGCAATGAGCAGTTCTTC.

This clonotype was observed many times. The chain recombines TRBV11-1 with TRBJ1-4; D gene unclear. V was cut by 5 bases and J by 11 bases, with 18 bases left in between. The CDR3 contains 14 residues. The V gene's germline CDR1 is SGHAT and CDR2 FQDESV (reference sequence). CDR3 protein: CASSRDGPVGKLFF. CDR3 sequence (DNA): TGTGCCAGCAGCCGCGACGGTCCCGTCGGGAAACTGTTTTTT.

This clonotype was observed many times. The chain uses TRBV12-3 or TRBV12-4 and TRBJ2-5; possibly TRBD1 for D (5 bases). Trimming left V 3 bases short and J 2 bases short, with 16 bases between. The CDR3 is made up of 16 amino acids. In nucleotides, the CDR3 is TGTGCCAGCAGTTTCGTGGCAGGGTATAGACAAGAGACCCAGTACTTC. Translated: CASSFVAGYRQETQYF.

There are many counts of this clonotype. V usage is TRBV12-3 or TRBV12-4 and J usage is TRBJ2-7, with TRBD1 matching 10 bases. The V and J ends lost 6 bases and 4 bases, in that order; junction bases with no gene match: 6. The CDR3 consists of 14 residues. CDR3 region: CASRAGQGFYEQYF. CDR3 in DNA: TGTGCCAGCAGAGCGGGACAGGGGTTTTACGAGCAGTACTTC.

In this sample, this clonotype turned up many times. CDR3 nucleotides: TGTGCCAGCAGTTACACTCCCGAGGGAGATACGCAGTATTTT. Protein sequence: CASSYTPEGDTQYF. The chain joins TRBV6-2 or TRBV6-3 to TRBJ2-3; maybe TRBD2 (5 bases). Germline V gene lookup returns CDR1 MNHEY and CDR2 SVGEGT. The CDR3 spans 14 residues. Trimming stripped 2 bases from V and 5 bases from J, with 11 bases between.

Of note for this clonotype: A read error may explain this, as a much larger clone is one base away. Since no conserved phenylalanine or tryptophan closes the CDR3, a read error is the likely cause. This chain joins TRBV12-3 or TRBV12-4 and TRBJ1-1; D gene unclear. This CDR3 spans 13 amino acids. V was cut by 3 bases and J by 4 bases, with 9 bases left in between. In nucleotides, the CDR3 is TGTGCCAGCAGTTTTGGGAGTCTCACTGAAGCTTTCCTT. This sequence encodes CASSFGSLTEAFL.

This clonotype was observed many times. The V gene is TRBV2, the J gene TRBJ1-1, with unresolved D. The CDR3 sequence is 14 residues long. From germline, CDR1 is SNHLY and CDR2 FYNNEI. Between the trimmed V and J ends, which lost 6 bases and 1 base, there was a span of 12 bases. The CDR3 protein is CASRERRGNTEAFF. CDR3 nucleotides: TGTGCCAGCAGAGAACGACGGGGGAACACTGAAGCTTTCTTT.